This T cell receptor (beta chain) appears in the sequencing data of a study of T cell responses to AZD1222 COVID-19 vaccine. Study-level points and caveats: Close to half of all spike-specific TCRs reportedly target regions of the variants that are unmutated. A mostly white British donor set with more females was recruited, and clonal diversity was possibly underestimated. Scientists sampled the repertoires only once the peak T cell response had passed.

V dropped 3 bases and J dropped 3; count of bases not matched to a gene: 4. The CDR3 covers 14 residues. Germline CDR1 reads GTSNPN; CDR2 reads SVGIG (reference sequence). Clones were sequenced by immunoSEQ multiplex PCR, and TCRdb holds only the in-frame ones, with some missing. Of 70,000 to 85,000 clones listed, 86% are singletons. As to this clone: Its antigen is not identified.

The rearrangement uses TRBV30 and TRBJ1-4, with 7 bases that match TRBD1. The sequence came from an adult in good health. This specimen consisted of peripheral blood, obtained on day 0 of AZD1222 vaccination. CDR3 residues: CAWSPTGPNEKLFF. CDR3 sequence (DNA): TGTGCCTGGAGCCCGACAGGGCCTAATGAAAAACTGTTTTTT.